This T cell receptor (beta chain) was captured by sequencing in a study of blood T cells in healthy people across ages. On the study more broadly: About one barcoded beta molecule per two T cells was captured by template switching.

Each sample yielded at least 6 million isolated PBMCs. For the second PCR, which ran for about 7 to 11 cycles, a sample-barcoded 5' primer and a J-beta primer mix were used. MiXCR, run by TCRdb on the 5' RACE reads, gives a single entry per CDR3 protein. The sample lists hundreds of thousands of distinct CDR3 sequences; over 40% were seen once. Study-wide results and limits: Comparison with aged donors showed that long-lived donors had more naive CD4+ cells and higher diversity.

This CDR3 contains 14 residues. The V end was cut by 5 bases, the J end by 4 bases, with 15 bases between. The germline V gene encodes CDR1 DFQATT and CDR2 SNEGSKA (reference sequence). A word on this clonotype: What it binds is unknown.

What was sequenced was blood. This chain links TRBV20-1 with TRBJ1-5; D remains ambiguous. This clonotype was sampled from an older man in good health. CDR3 loop: CSAGGMDGNQPQHF. In DNA form, the CDR3 reads TGCAGTGCTGGTGGAATGGACGGGAATCAGCCCCAGCATTTT.